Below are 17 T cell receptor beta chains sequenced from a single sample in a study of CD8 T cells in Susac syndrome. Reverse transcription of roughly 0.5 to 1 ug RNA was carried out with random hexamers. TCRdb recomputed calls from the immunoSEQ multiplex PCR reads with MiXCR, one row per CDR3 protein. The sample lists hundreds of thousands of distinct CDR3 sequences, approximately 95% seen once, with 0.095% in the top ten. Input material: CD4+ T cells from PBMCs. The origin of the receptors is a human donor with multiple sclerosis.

CDR3 DNA: TGTGCCAGCAGCCAATCGACTAGTTTCCCCACCGGGGAGCTGTTTTTT. Protein: CASSQSTSFPTGELFF. This rearrangement joins TRBV7-8 to TRBJ2-2, with D perhaps TRBD2 (6 bases). Germline CDR1 SGHVS, CDR2 FQNEAQ. The CDR3 is 16 amino acids. V was pared by 5 bases and J by 4 bases, with 17 bases between. Supplemented by reference TRBV7-8 and TRBJ2-2, the full variable domain reads GAGVSQSPRYKVAKRGQDVALRCDPISGHVSLFWYQQALGQGPEFLTYFQNEAQLDKSGLPSDRFFAERPEGSVSTLKIQRTQQEDSAVYLCASSQSTSFPTGELFFGEGSRLTVL.

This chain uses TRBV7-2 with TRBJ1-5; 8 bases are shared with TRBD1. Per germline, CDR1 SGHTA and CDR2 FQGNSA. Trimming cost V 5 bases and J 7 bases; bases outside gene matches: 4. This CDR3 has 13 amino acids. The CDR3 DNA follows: TGTGCCAGCAGCCGGACAGGGAGGCAGCCCCAGCATTTT. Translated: CASSRTGRQPQHF.

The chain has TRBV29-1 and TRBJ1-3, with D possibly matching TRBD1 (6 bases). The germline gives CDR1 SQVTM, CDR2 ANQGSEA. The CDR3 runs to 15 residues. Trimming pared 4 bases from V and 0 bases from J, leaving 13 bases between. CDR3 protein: CSVVGGAASGNTIYF. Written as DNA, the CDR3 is TGCAGCGTTGTCGGGGGGGCCGCCTCTGGAAACACCATATATTTT.

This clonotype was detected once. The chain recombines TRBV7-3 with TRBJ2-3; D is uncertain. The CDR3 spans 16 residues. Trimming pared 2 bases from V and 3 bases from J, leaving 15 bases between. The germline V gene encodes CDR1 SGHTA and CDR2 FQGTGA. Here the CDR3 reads CASSLLTVKGTDTQYF. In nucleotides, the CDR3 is TGTGCCAGCAGCTTACTTACAGTCAAGGGTACAGATACGCAGTATTTT.

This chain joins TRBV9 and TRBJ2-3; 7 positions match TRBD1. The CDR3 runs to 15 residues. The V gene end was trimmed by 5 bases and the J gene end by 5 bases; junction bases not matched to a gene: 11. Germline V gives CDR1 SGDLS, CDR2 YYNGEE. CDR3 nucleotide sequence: TGTGCCAGCAGTCCCACAGGGGCCGCCGTAGATACGCAGTATTTT. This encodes CASSPTGAAVDTQYF.

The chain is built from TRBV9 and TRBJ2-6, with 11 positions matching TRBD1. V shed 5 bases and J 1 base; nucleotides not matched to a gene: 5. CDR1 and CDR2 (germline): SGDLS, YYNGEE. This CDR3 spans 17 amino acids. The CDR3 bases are TGTGCCAGCAGTGGACAGGGGGCGCAGTCTGGGGCCAACGTCCTGACTTTC. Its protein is CASSGQGAQSGANVLTF.

CDR3 coding DNA: TGTGCCAGCAGCGGCCCGAGACCGGGACAGGGCCATAACAATGAGCAGTTCTTC. Its protein product is CASSGPRPGQGHNNEQFF. The genes are TRBV9 and TRBJ2-1, with TRBD1 identical over 9 bases. V lost 3 bases and J lost 5; bases outside the gene matches: 15. This CDR3 spans 18 amino acids. Germline lookup yields CDR1 SGDLS and CDR2 YYNGEE.

In nucleotides, the CDR3 is TGCAGTGCTAGAGATGGCAGCGGCGGGAACTATGGCTACACCTTC. This translates into CSARDGSGGNYGYTF. The chain carries TRBV20-1 and TRBJ1-2; D not certain. The CDR3 has 15 amino acids. V dropped 0 bases and J dropped 2 bases, with 13 bases sitting between them. Per the germline V gene, CDR1 is DFQATT and CDR2 is SNEGSKA (reference sequence).

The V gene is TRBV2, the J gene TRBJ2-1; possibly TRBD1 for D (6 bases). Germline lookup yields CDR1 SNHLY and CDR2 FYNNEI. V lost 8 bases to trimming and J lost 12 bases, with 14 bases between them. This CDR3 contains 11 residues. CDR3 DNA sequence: TGTGCCAGCGAGCAGGGGTCGAGGCAGTTCTTC. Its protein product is CASEQGSRQFF.

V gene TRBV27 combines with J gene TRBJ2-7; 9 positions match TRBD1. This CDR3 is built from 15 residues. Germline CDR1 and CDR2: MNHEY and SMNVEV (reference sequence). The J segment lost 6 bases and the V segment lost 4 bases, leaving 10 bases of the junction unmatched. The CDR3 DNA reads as TGTGCCAGCAGTTATTTCGGGACAGGGTTAGTCGAGCAGTACTTC. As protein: CASSYFGTGLVEQYF.

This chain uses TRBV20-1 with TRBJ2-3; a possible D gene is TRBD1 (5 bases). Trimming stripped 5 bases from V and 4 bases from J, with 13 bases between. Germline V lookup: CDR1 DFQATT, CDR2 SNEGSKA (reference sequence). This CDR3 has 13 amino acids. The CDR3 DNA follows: TGCAGTGCTTTTAATCAGGGTTCAGATACGCAGTATTTT. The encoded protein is CSAFNQGSDTQYF.

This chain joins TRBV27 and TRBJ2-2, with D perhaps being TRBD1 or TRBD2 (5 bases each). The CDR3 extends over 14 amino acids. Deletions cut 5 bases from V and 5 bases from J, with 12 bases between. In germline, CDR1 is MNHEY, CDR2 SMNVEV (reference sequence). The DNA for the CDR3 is TGTGCCAGCAGTCCGAGCTGGGGGACCGGGGAGCTGTTTTTT. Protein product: CASSPSWGTGELFF.

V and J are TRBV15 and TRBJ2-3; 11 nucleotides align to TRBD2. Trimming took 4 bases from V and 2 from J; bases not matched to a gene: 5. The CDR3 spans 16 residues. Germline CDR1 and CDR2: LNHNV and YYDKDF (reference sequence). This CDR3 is CATSTGTSGLTDTQYF. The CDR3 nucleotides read TGTGCCACCAGCACCGGGACTAGCGGCCTCACAGATACGCAGTATTTT.

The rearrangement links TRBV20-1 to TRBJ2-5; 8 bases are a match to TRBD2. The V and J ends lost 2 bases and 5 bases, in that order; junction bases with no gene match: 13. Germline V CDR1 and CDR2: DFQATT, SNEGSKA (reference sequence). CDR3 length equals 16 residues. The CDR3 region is CSARSSGAGGQETQYF. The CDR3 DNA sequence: TGCAGTGCTAGATCATCGGGGGCGGGAGGTCAGGAGACCCAGTACTTC.

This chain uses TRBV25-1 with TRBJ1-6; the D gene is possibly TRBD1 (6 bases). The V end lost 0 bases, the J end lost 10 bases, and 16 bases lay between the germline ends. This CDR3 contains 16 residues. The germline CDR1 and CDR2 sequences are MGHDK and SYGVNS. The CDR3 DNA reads TGTGCCAGCAGTGAATATGGATGGGGGGCGGAATCACCCCTCCACTTT. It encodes CASSEYGWGAESPLHF. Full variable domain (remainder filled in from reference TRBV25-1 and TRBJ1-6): EADIYQTPRYLVIGTGKKITLECSQTMGHDKMYWYQQDPGMELHLIHYSYGVNSTEKGDLSSESTVSRIRTEHFPLTLESARPSHTSQYLCASSEYGWGAESPLHFGNGTRLTVT.

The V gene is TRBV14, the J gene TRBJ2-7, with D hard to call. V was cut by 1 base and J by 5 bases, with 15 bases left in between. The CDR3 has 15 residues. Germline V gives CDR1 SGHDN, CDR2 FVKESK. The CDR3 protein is CASSQGVRTLDEQYF. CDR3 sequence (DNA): TGTGCCAGCAGCCAAGGGGTACGAACTCTGGACGAGCAGTACTTC. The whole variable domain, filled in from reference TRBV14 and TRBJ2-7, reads EAGVTQFPSHSVIEKGQTVTLRCDPISGHDNLYWYRRVMGKEIKFLLHFVKESKQDESGMPNNRFLAERTGGTYSTLKVQPAELEDSGVYFCASSQGVRTLDEQYFGPGTRLTVT.

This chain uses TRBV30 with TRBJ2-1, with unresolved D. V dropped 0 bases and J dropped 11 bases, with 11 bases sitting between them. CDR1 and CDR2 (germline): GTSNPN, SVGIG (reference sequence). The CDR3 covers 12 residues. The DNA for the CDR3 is TGTGCCTGGAGTGTACCCCCTGGACAGCAGTTCTTC. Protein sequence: CAWSVPPGQQFF.